The 10 T cell receptor beta chains in this list originate from one sample, sequenced in a study of T cells expressing NK-cell markers. TCRdb derives one entry per CDR3 protein from the 5' RACE reads, leaving out DNA. The sample totals hundreds of thousands of distinct CDR3 sequences. The source material was blood T cells: a sorted CD56 or NKG2C T cell subset, CD4+ or CD8+ T cells, or bulk PBMC T cells (not recorded which). These receptors were obtained from a woman aged 18 to 69 in good health.

V usage is TRBV18 and J usage is TRBJ2-3; absent DNA, TCRdb's TRBD1 call cannot be checked. Germline assignment: CDR1 KGHSH and CDR2 LQKENI. The CDR3 sequence is 14 residues long. CDR3 protein: CASSPPPSTDTQYF.

The gene calls are TRBV5-4 and TRBJ1-1; no DNA is available, so the TRBD1 call from TCRdb remains unchecked. This CDR3 region has 14 residues. Per the germline V gene, CDR1 is SGHNT and CDR2 is YYREEE (reference sequence). CDR3: CASTRDSTNTEAFF.

This chain joins TRBV20-1 and TRBJ2-3; TCRdb proposes TRBD2, but this gene call is untestable without DNA. The CDR3 sequence is 17 residues long. Germline CDR1 is DFQATT and CDR2 is SNEGSKA (reference sequence). CDR3 protein: CSARDPRGGWVTDTQYF.

The V call is TRBV7-2, the J call TRBJ1-2; TCRdb's D call of TRBD1 is untestable without DNA. This CDR3 region has 12 residues. CDR1 is SGHTA and CDR2 is FQGNSA in the germline V gene. This CDR3 reads CASSFTDSSLTF.

The chain is built from TRBV9 and TRBJ2-2; TCRdb picks TRBD1, but there is no DNA to check that call. Germline values: CDR1 SGDLS, CDR2 YYNGEE. CDR3 length equals 17 residues. The CDR3 region is CASSPPTAPLLSGELFF.

V and J are TRBV18 and TRBJ2-3; the TCRdb call, TRBD1, lacks DNA for checking. The CDR3 has 13 amino acids. Germline CDR1 KGHSH, CDR2 LQKENI. CDR3 region: CASCRGNSDTQYF.

The rearrangement links TRBV12-3 or TRBV12-4 to TRBJ2-5; TCRdb proposes TRBD2, but this gene call is untestable without DNA. This CDR3 comprises 11 residues. CDR3 amino acids: CASSSRRARFF.

This chain uses TRBV4-2 with TRBJ1-1. The CDR3 consists of 16 residues. Looked up from germline, CDR1 is LGHNA and CDR2 is YNFKEQ. The CDR3 protein is CASSHPIGMVNTEAFF.

V and J are TRBV5-1 and TRBJ2-7. In germline, CDR1 is SGHRS, CDR2 YFSETQ. CDR3 length: 12 residues. The CDR3 sequence is CASSLNRGEQYF.

V usage is TRBV12-3 or TRBV12-4 and J usage is TRBJ2-1. The CDR3 sequence is 15 residues long. The CDR3 is CASSSYRDSNNEQFF.